These 25 T cell receptor beta chains share one sample of origin, sequenced in a study of blood T cells in healthy people across ages. For the second PCR, which ran for about 7 to 11 cycles, a sample-barcoded 5' primer and a J-beta primer mix were used. Using its own MiXCR run on the 5' RACE reads, TCRdb lists one record per CDR3 protein. The data show roughly 1.5 million distinct CDR3 sequences, roughly 43% seen once. Sequencing was done on a sample of blood. The source of these receptors is a woman in her late teens or twenties in good health.

The chain joins TRBV12-3 or TRBV12-4 to TRBJ2-7; D might be TRBD2 (6 bases). This CDR3 spans 10 amino acids. With 7 bases removed from V and 6 bases from J, the gap between germline ends came to 7 bases. DNA for the CDR3: TGTGCCAGCATGGGAGGCGAGCAGTACTTC. This translates into CASMGGEQYF.

V is TRBV7-9 and J is TRBJ2-6; 9 positions agree with TRBD1. The V gene's germline CDR1 is SEHNR and CDR2 FQNEAQ (reference sequence). Trimming cost V 6 bases and J 3 bases; bases outside gene matches: 9. This CDR3 is 17 amino acids long. This chain's CDR3 is CASRHGTGLVGANVLTF. CDR3 coding DNA: TGTGCCAGCAGACACGGGACAGGGTTAGTTGGGGCCAACGTCCTGACTTTC.

This clonotype was picked up a small number of times. The chain combines TRBV11-2 with TRBJ1-1; perhaps TRBD1 as D (5 bases). The germline V gene encodes CDR1 SGHAT and CDR2 FQNNGV. V lost 1 base and J 2 bases, leaving 11 bases between the germline ends. The length of the CDR3 is 15 residues. DNA of the CDR3: TGTGCCAGCAGCTTAGTTGGGACGGCAAACACTGAAGCTTTCTTT. Translating gives CASSLVGTANTEAFF.

This clonotype was observed a handful of times. The rearrangement joins TRBV7-9 to TRBJ1-2; 11 bases fit TRBD1. Germline CDR1 is SEHNR and CDR2 is FQNEAQ (reference sequence). The CDR3 has 14 amino acids. Unmatched junction bases numbered 0, after V lost 3 bases and J lost 3 bases. The CDR3: CASSLDRGHYGYTF. The CDR3 coding sequence is TGTGCCAGCAGCTTGGACAGGGGGCACTATGGCTACACCTTC.

About this clonotype itself: One junction end disagrees with the germline gene, perhaps due to a read error. The chain couples TRBV7-2 to TRBJ2-3, with D tentatively TRBD2 (5 bases). The CDR3 is 14 amino acids. Germline V gene lookup returns CDR1 SGHTA and CDR2 FQGNSA. CDR3 nucleotides: TGCGCTAGCAGCTTTTTTGCTAGCACAGATACGCAGTATTTT. This gives the protein CASSFFASTDTQYF.

The chain has TRBV2 and TRBJ1-2, with D unclear. This CDR3 is built from 12 residues. V was shortened by 1 base and J by 7 bases, with 7 bases between the two germline ends. CDR1 SNHLY and CDR2 FYNNEI come from the germline V gene. The DNA of the CDR3 is TGTGCCAGCAGTGAAGTATCGAGTGGCTACACCTTC. Amino acids: CASSEVSSGYTF.

The chain recombines TRBV7-9 with TRBJ2-2; D might be TRBD1 or TRBD2, each matching 6 bases. This CDR3 has 13 amino acids. V shed 8 bases and J shed 4 bases, with 11 bases lying between them. Germline CDR1 SEHNR, CDR2 FQNEAQ (reference sequence). This CDR3 reads CASEEGGTGELFF. CDR3 DNA sequence: TGTGCCAGCGAAGAGGGGGGCACCGGGGAGCTGTTTTTT.

The chain recombines TRBV3-1 with TRBJ2-5; TRBD2 matches at 8 bases. Per germline, CDR1 LGHDT and CDR2 YNNKEL (reference sequence). The CDR3 covers 14 residues. After removal of 3 bases from V and 5 bases from J, the junction contained 5 bases not matched to a gene. CDR3 DNA: TGTGCCAGCAGCCAGCGGGGGGCCACGGAGACCCAGTACTTC. Translation gives CASSQRGATETQYF.

The chain carries TRBV29-1 and TRBJ2-1; TRBD1 agrees at 7 bases. Trimming at V came to 2 bases and at J to 3 bases, leaving 1 base not matched to a gene. Germline CDR1 is SQVTM and CDR2 is ANQGSEA. This CDR3 comprises 13 residues. The CDR3 region is CSVEQGVYNEQFF. In DNA form, the CDR3 reads TGCAGCGTTGAACAGGGGGTCTACAATGAGCAGTTCTTC.

This clonotype is a singleton in its sample. The chain combines TRBV9 with TRBJ1-1; D not certain. Germline V CDR1 and CDR2: SGDLS, YYNGEE. Trimming took off 4 bases at V and 1 base at J, with 14 bases between the two ends. The CDR3 has 15 residues. CDR3 nucleotides: TGTGCCAGCAGCCCAAGTACCGCCCGGAACACTGAAGCTTTCTTT. Encoded protein: CASSPSTARNTEAFF.

Only one count was recorded for this clonotype. A much larger clonotype is one base distant, so this may be a read error. The chain couples TRBV6-6 to TRBJ2-4; D remains unclear. Germline CDR1 is MNHNY and CDR2 is SVGAGI (reference sequence). V was trimmed by 6 bases and J by 13 bases, leaving 16 bases between them. This CDR3 spans 12 amino acids. The CDR3 DNA sequence: TGTGCCAGCAGCCAACAGATCTACGGGCAGTACTTC. It codes for CASSQQIYGQYF.

V usage is TRBV7-2 and J usage is TRBJ2-1; TRBD1 might be the D (7 bases). The V end was cut by 1 base, the J end by 3 bases, with 16 bases between. This CDR3 spans 17 amino acids. Germline lookup yields CDR1 SGHTA and CDR2 FQGNSA. DNA for the CDR3: TGTGCCAGCAGCTTAGACCCCGGGCGGGACAGCTACAATGAGCAGTTCTTC. Its translation is CASSLDPGRDSYNEQFF.

The table lists this clonotype with a few counts. This chain uses TRBV7-2 with TRBJ2-7; D is unclear. Germline loops: CDR1 SGHTA, CDR2 FQGNSA. The ends were cut back, 4 bases at V and 7 bases at J, with 17 bases in the middle. This CDR3 spans 14 amino acids. The CDR3 reads CASSSQQSAGEQYF. As DNA, the CDR3 is TGTGCCAGCAGCTCCCAACAAAGTGCTGGGGAGCAGTACTTC.

CDR3 in DNA: TGCAGTGCCAAACGAGCTACGACACATGCCTTGTACAATGAGCAGTTCTTC. Residues: CSAKRATTHALYNEQFF. V usage is TRBV20-1 and J usage is TRBJ2-1; D gene ambiguous. The V end was cut by 6 bases, the J end by 4 bases, with 25 bases between. The germline gives CDR1 DFQATT, CDR2 SNEGSKA (reference sequence). The CDR3 runs to 17 residues.

The chain recombines TRBV6-7 with TRBJ2-1; no firm D call. TRBV6-7 has ORF status, its function being uncertain. The length of the CDR3 is 12 residues. V was shortened by 7 bases and J by 5 bases, with 9 bases between the two germline ends. The CDR3 here is CASTHWDNEQFF. The CDR3 coding sequence is TGTGCCAGCACCCATTGGGACAATGAGCAGTTCTTC.

The table lists this clonotype with a few counts. This rearrangement joins TRBV20-1 to TRBJ1-5, with a tentative D call TRBD1 (6 bases). CDR1 is DFQATT and CDR2 is SNEGSKA in the germline V gene (reference sequence). V lost 6 bases, J lost 0 bases, and 15 bases lay in between. This CDR3 is built from 15 residues. The CDR3: CSARTVRYSNQPQHF. The CDR3 coding sequence is TGCAGTGCAAGGACAGTACGTTATAGCAATCAGCCCCAGCATTTT.

About this clonotype itself: A read error may be the cause here, since a much bigger clone is one base away. This chain uses TRBV7-8 with TRBJ2-7; no clear D gene. V dropped 5 bases and J dropped 2 bases, with 4 bases sitting between them. Germline assignment: CDR1 SGHVS and CDR2 FQNEAQ. This CDR3 is built from 11 residues. CDR3 sequence: CASSNTYEQYF. Here the CDR3 DNA reads TGTGCCAGCAGCAATACCTACGAGCAGTACTTC.

V usage is TRBV2 and J usage is TRBJ2-7; a weak D match, TRBD2 (6 bases). The germline gives CDR1 SNHLY, CDR2 FYNNEI. The CDR3 runs to 13 residues. With 8 bases removed from V and 4 bases from J, the gap between germline ends came to 15 bases. The CDR3 DNA sequence: TGTGCCAGCGGACCGGAGGGCCAATACGAGCAGTACTTC. Protein product: CASGPEGQYEQYF.

This clonotype came up a few times. In DNA form, the CDR3 reads TGTGCCAGCAGCCTCCATAGCGGGAGGGACCCCTACGAGCAGTACTTC. Its translation: CASSLHSGRDPYEQYF. The chain combines TRBV13 with TRBJ2-7, with 11 bases aligning to TRBD2. CDR1 PRHDT and CDR2 FYEKMQ come from the germline V gene (reference sequence). The CDR3 is made up of 16 amino acids. After removal of 5 bases from V and 2 bases from J, the junction contained 8 bases not matched to a gene.

Turning to this clonotype: A junction end diverges from the germline sequence, so it may reflect a read error. The chain joins TRBV12-3 or TRBV12-4 to TRBJ2-2; no firm D call. The CDR3 spans 12 residues. CDR3 region: CASILGIGELFF. CDR3 DNA sequence: TGTGCCAGCATTTTAGGTATCGGGGAGCTGTTTTTT.

The chain uses TRBV20-1 and TRBJ2-3, with a tentative D call TRBD1 (6 bases). This CDR3 is 17 amino acids long. V dropped 0 bases and J dropped 4 bases, with 20 bases sitting between them. Looked up from germline, CDR1 is DFQATT and CDR2 is SNEGSKA (reference sequence). The CDR3: CSARESTGQTLADTQYF. CDR3 in DNA: TGCAGTGCTAGAGAGTCTACAGGGCAAACTCTCGCAGATACGCAGTATTTT.

The chain carries TRBV5-6 and TRBJ2-7; 11 bases agree with TRBD2. Per germline, CDR1 SGHDT and CDR2 YYEEEE. The CDR3 loop spans 15 amino acids. The trim removed 3 bases at V and 4 bases at J, leaving 6 bases unmatched. The CDR3 reads CASSSPTSGNYEQYF. CDR3 bases: TGTGCCAGCAGCTCACCGACTAGCGGGAATTACGAGCAGTACTTC.

The genes are TRBV12-5 and TRBJ2-3; D is uncertain. Germline V gene lookup returns CDR1 LGHNT and CDR2 FRNRAP. The CDR3 is made up of 15 amino acids. V lost 2 bases to trimming and J lost 0 bases, with 9 bases between them. The CDR3 here is CASGLMKESTDTQYF. The CDR3 DNA sequence: TGTGCTAGTGGTTTGATGAAGGAAAGCACAGATACGCAGTATTTT.

This clonotype has more than one count but fewer than ten. The genes are TRBV29-1 and TRBJ1-1, with unresolved D. The V and J ends lost 1 base and 0 bases respectively, with 6 bases between them. Germline values: CDR1 SQVTM, CDR2 ANQGSEA. The CDR3 covers 13 residues. The CDR3 region is CSVEAAMNTEAFF. The CDR3 DNA is TGCAGCGTTGAAGCAGCCATGAACACTGAAGCTTTCTTT.

This clonotype was found a few times. The chain recombines TRBV18 with TRBJ2-3; no firm D call. This CDR3 has 16 amino acids. CDR1 KGHSH and CDR2 LQKENI come from the germline V gene. Deletions cut 3 bases from V and 2 bases from J, with 15 bases between. The CDR3 bases are TGTGCCAGCTCACCTCAAGCCCTGGGGTACACAGATACGCAGTATTTT. Its translation: CASSPQALGYTDTQYF.